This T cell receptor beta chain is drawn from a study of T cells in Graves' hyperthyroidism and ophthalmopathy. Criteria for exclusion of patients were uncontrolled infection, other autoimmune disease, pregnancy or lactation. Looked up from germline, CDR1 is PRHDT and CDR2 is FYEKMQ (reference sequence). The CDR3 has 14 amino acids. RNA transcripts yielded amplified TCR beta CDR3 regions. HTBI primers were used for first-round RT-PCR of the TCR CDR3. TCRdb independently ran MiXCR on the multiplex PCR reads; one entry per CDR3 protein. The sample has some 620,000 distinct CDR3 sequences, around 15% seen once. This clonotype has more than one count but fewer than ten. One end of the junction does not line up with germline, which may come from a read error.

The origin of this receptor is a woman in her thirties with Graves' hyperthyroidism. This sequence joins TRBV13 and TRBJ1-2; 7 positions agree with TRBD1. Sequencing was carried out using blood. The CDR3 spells CASSLGQVNYGYTF. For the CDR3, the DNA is TGTGCCAGCAGCCTAGGACAGGTCAACTATGGCTACACCTTC.